The 6 T cell receptor beta chains listed next were all sequenced from one sample in a study of OX40 agonist ivuxolimab in advanced cancers. Sequencing used immunoSEQ multiplex PCR; TCRdb keeps in-frame clones, though not all of them. The top ten clones hold more than 1% of a sample with tens of thousands of clones, approximately 85% of them seen once. The material was CD4+ or CD8+ T cells sorted from blood, obtained in a trial of the OX40 agonist ivuxolimab. These receptors all stem from an adult with an advanced solid tumor such as melanoma, head and neck, liver or kidney cancer.

This chain uses TRBV7-6 with TRBJ1-4; D perhaps matches TRBD1 (6 bases). The germline V gene has CDR1 SGHVS and CDR2 FNYEAQ. The germline V and J ends were trimmed by 5 bases and 8 bases, with 12 bases remaining between them. The CDR3 sequence is 13 residues long. This CDR3 is CASSAQGNEKLFF. DNA for the CDR3: TGTGCCAGCAGCGCACAGGGAAACGAAAAACTGTTTTTT.

The chain combines TRBV7-3 with TRBJ2-3, with 7 bases aligning to TRBD2. The V and J ends lost 4 bases and 3 bases, in that order; junction bases with no gene match: 10. This CDR3 has 16 residues. The V gene's germline CDR1 is SGHTA and CDR2 FQGTGA. CDR3 bases: TGTGCCAGCAGCTCCACAAGCGGGACGGGGACAGATACGCAGTATTTT. Residues: CASSSTSGTGTDTQYF.

In its sample, this clone was seen a few times. The chain has TRBV6-5 and TRBJ1-2; D may be TRBD1 (6 bases). V was shortened by 2 bases and J by 7 bases, with 14 bases between the two germline ends. The CDR3 totals 14 residues. From germline, CDR1 is MNHEY and CDR2 SVGAGI. In DNA form, the CDR3 reads TGTGCCAGCAGTTACGGCCAGGGGATGAGTGGCTACACCTTC. Protein product: CASSYGQGMSGYTF.

The chain combines TRBV10-1 with TRBJ2-3; TRBD1 or TRBD2 may be the D gene (5 bases each). CDR3 length: 12 amino acids. Between the trimmed V and J ends, which lost 5 bases and 9 bases, there was a span of 12 bases. Germline values: CDR1 WNHNN, CDR2 SYGVQD (reference sequence). The CDR3 sequence: CASSSTGGTQYF. The CDR3 nucleotides read TGCGCCAGCAGTTCAACAGGAGGCACGCAGTATTTT.

The rearrangement joins TRBV29-1 to TRBJ2-2; the D is unclear. This CDR3 region has 13 residues. Trimming shortened V by 3 bases and J by 1 base, and 6 bases separated the two germline ends. Germline CDR1 reads SQVTM; CDR2 reads ANQGSEA. DNA for the CDR3: TGCAGCGTTGATGTAGGGAACACCGGGGAGCTGTTTTTT. Amino acid sequence: CSVDVGNTGELFF.

The chain employs TRBV27 and TRBJ1-2, with TRBD1 as a possible D gene (6 bases). The CDR3 is 14 amino acids. With 4 bases removed from V and 5 bases from J, the gap between germline ends came to 14 bases. Germline CDR1 is MNHEY and CDR2 is SMNVEV (reference sequence). This CDR3 reads CASSWGAEAYGYTF. Here the CDR3 DNA reads TGTGCCAGCAGTTGGGGGGCGGAGGCGTATGGCTACACCTTC.